Below are 29 T cell receptor beta chains sequenced from a single sample in a study of low-dose radiotherapy and immunotherapy resistance in tumors. TRAV- and TRBV-specific primers were used for first-strand cDNA, which covered alpha and beta chains. For amplifying TCRs, the PCR ran for 20 to 25 cycles with Phusion, which was used together with a constant-region primer and the adapter on the V primers. MiXCR, applied by TCRdb to the reads, yields one record per CDR3 protein. This table holds 6,500 to 8,500 distinct CDR3 sequences, about 57% found once. The receptor set was obtained from a human donor with advanced metastatic prostate, ovarian, gallbladder or colorectal cancer (not recorded which). This table probably holds off-target reads from a library built for another chain.

The CDR3 region is CASSSPRDFQETQYF. CDR3 coding DNA: TGTGCCAGCAGCTCACCACGAGATTTCCAAGAGACCCAGTACTTC. The chain uses TRBV5-6 and TRBJ2-5; D is unresolved. The CDR3 totals 15 residues. Germline V gene data show CDR1 as SGHDT and CDR2 as YYEEEE. The V end was cut by 3 bases, the J end by 1 base, with 13 bases between.

This clonotype was picked up one time. This chain joins TRBV3-1 and TRBJ2-6; no firm D call. V was clipped by 3 bases and J by 0 bases, with 6 bases between them. CDR1 and CDR2 (germline): LGHDT, YNNKEL (reference sequence). The CDR3 spans 15 residues. As DNA, the CDR3 is TGTGCCAGCAGCCAGTACAACTCTGGGGCCAACGTCCTGACTTTC. This codes for CASSQYNSGANVLTF.

The rearrangement uses TRBV15 and TRBJ2-7; 8 bases line up with TRBD2. CDR1 is LNHNV and CDR2 is YYDKDF in the germline V gene (reference sequence). The CDR3 runs 12 residues. V lost 8 bases, J lost 0 bases, and 0 bases stayed unmatched. This CDR3 is CATGTSSYEQYF. CDR3 sequence (DNA): TGTGCCACCGGGACTAGCTCCTACGAGCAGTACTTC.

The rearrangement uses TRBV19 and TRBJ1-5, with 9 nucleotides matching TRBD1. This CDR3 region has 15 residues. V lost 6 bases and J lost 7; bases outside the gene matches: 10. Germline-derived CDR1 and CDR2 are LNHDA and SQIVND (reference sequence). The chain's CDR3 is CASSPEGTGSQPQHF. CDR3 sequence (DNA): TGTGCCAGTAGCCCCGAGGGGACAGGGAGCCAGCCCCAGCATTTT.

The rearrangement uses TRBV12-3 or TRBV12-4 and TRBJ1-4; D not resolved. The CDR3 sequence is 14 residues long. V dropped 3 bases and J dropped 8 bases, with 13 bases sitting between them. The CDR3 DNA sequence: TGTGCCAGCAGTTTTTGGGGAGCGGGCGAAAAACTGTTTTTT. Its protein product is CASSFWGAGEKLFF.

The genes are TRBV30 and TRBJ1-4; D remains ambiguous. The ends were cut back, 4 bases at V and 4 bases at J, with 4 bases in the middle. Germline CDR1 reads GTSNPN; CDR2 reads SVGIG (reference sequence). CDR3 length equals 11 residues. The CDR3 loop is CAWTLNEKLFF. The CDR3 DNA follows: TGTGCCTGGACACTTAATGAAAAACTGTTTTTT. Based on the CDR3 plus reference TRBV30 and TRBJ1-4, the full variable domain is SQTIHQWPATLVQPVGSPLSLECTVEGTSNPNLYWYRQAAGRGLQLLFYSVGIGQISSEVPQNLSASRPQDRQFILSSKKLLLSDSGFYLCAWTLNEKLFFGSGTQLSVL.

The CDR3 DNA sequence: TGTGCCAGCAGTTTATGGGCACAGGGGGCTACAGATACGCAGTATTTT. This translates into CASSLWAQGATDTQYF. The chain has TRBV28 and TRBJ2-3; 9 bases are shared with TRBD1. CDR3 length equals 16 residues. J gave up 3 bases and V 0 bases, and 4 bases lay outside the gene matches. Germline-derived CDR1 and CDR2 are MDHEN and SYDVKM.

This clonotype has just a few counts. This chain connects TRBV6-2 or TRBV6-3 to TRBJ2-1, with TRBD2 as a possible D gene (5 bases). The V gene lost 2 bases and the J gene lost 10 bases, with 9 bases spanning the gap. Germline lookup yields CDR1 MNHEY and CDR2 SVGEGT. The CDR3 contains 12 residues. The CDR3 here is CASSYMGEEQFF. The DNA for the CDR3 is TGTGCCAGCAGTTACATGGGAGAGGAGCAGTTCTTC.

In this sample, this clonotype turned up a few times. The chain has TRBV7-3 and TRBJ2-7, with 7 bases fitting TRBD2. The J segment lost 7 bases and the V segment lost 3 bases, leaving 9 bases of the junction unmatched. The V gene's germline CDR1 is SGHTA and CDR2 FQGTGA. This CDR3 has 14 amino acids. CDR3 in DNA: TGTGCCAGCAGCTTTACTAGCGCGACGGGGGAGCAGTACTTC. Protein: CASSFTSATGEQYF.

This rearrangement joins TRBV4-1 to TRBJ1-1, with TRBD1 matching over 7 bases. The CDR3 extends over 13 amino acids. CDR1 and CDR2 from the germline V gene are MGHRA and YSYEKL. After removal of 4 bases from V and 5 bases from J, the junction contained 4 bases not matched to a gene. The CDR3 is CASSPQGWTEAFF. DNA of the CDR3: TGCGCCAGCAGCCCACAGGGGTGGACTGAAGCTTTCTTT.

This clonotype was observed a few times. This chain links TRBV4-1 with TRBJ2-2; 9 bases are shared with TRBD2. The V gene end was trimmed by 1 base and the J gene end by 7 bases; junction bases not matched to a gene: 7. Germline V gene sequence: CDR1 MGHRA, CDR2 YSYEKL. The CDR3 extends over 16 amino acids. CDR3 nucleotide sequence: TGCGCCAGCAGCCAAGCGAGCGGGAGGAGTGACGGGGAGCTGTTTTTT. This codes for CASSQASGRSDGELFF.

The CDR3, as DNA: TGTGCCACCAGTACCCCCCGGGGACTAGCGAATGAGCAGTTCTTC. Protein sequence: CATSTPRGLANEQFF. V and J are TRBV24-1 and TRBJ2-1, with 10 bases aligning to TRBD2. This CDR3 spans 15 amino acids. With V trimmed by 6 bases and J by 7 bases, 8 bases remained unmatched. CDR1 and CDR2 from the germline V gene are KGHDR and SFDVKD.

The rearrangement links TRBV12-3 or TRBV12-4 to TRBJ1-1; D not resolved. This CDR3 comprises 13 residues. The germline V and J ends were trimmed by 3 bases and 3 bases, with 8 bases remaining between them. DNA for the CDR3: TGTGCCAGCAGTTTGGCCGGGTACACTGAAGCTTTCTTT. As protein: CASSLAGYTEAFF.

V usage is TRBV28 and J usage is TRBJ2-5; D ambiguous. The CDR3 has 14 amino acids. Looked up from germline, CDR1 is MDHEN and CDR2 is SYDVKM. The V and J ends lost 5 bases and 2 bases respectively, with 12 bases between them. CDR3 sequence reads: CASSRDRRQETQYF. CDR3 DNA: TGTGCCAGCAGTAGGGATCGGCGGCAAGAGACCCAGTACTTC.

This clonotype showed up just a few times. The chain joins TRBV20-1 to TRBJ2-7; D is possibly TRBD2 (7 bases). The germline gives CDR1 DFQATT, CDR2 SNEGSKA (reference sequence). The CDR3 length is 16 residues. Trimming shortened V by 6 bases and J by 3 bases, and 24 bases separated the two germline ends. This chain's CDR3 is CSASLWGGTSNYEQYF. CDR3 in DNA: TGCAGTGCCTCCCTGTGGGGGGGGACATCAAACTACGAGCAGTACTTC.

This clonotype is judged medium-sized. V and J are TRBV11-2 and TRBJ1-1, with D tentatively TRBD1 (6 bases). The CDR3 covers 15 residues. Between the trimmed V and J ends, which lost 2 bases and 4 bases, there was a span of 14 bases. Germline-derived CDR1 and CDR2 are SGHAT and FQNNGV. The CDR3 reads CASSLWLGGTTEAFF. The CDR3 nucleotides are TGTGCCAGCAGCTTATGGCTCGGGGGCACCACTGAAGCTTTCTTT.

The chain is built from TRBV24-1 and TRBJ2-1; 7 bases are a match to TRBD2. V lost 10 bases and J lost 4; bases outside the gene matches: 9. The CDR3 consists of 14 residues. Germline CDR1 is KGHDR and CDR2 is SFDVKD. CDR3 in amino acids: CATLSGTLYNEQFF. In nucleotides, the CDR3 is TGTGCCACACTCAGCGGGACGTTATACAATGAGCAGTTCTTC.

V usage is TRBV13 and J usage is TRBJ1-1; D is possibly TRBD1 (5 bases). Germline V gene lookup returns CDR1 PRHDT and CDR2 FYEKMQ (reference sequence). The CDR3 totals 13 residues. Trimming stripped 1 base from V and 8 bases from J, with 11 bases between. Here the CDR3 reads CASSLADGGEAFF. The CDR3 nucleotides read TGTGCCAGCAGCTTAGCCGATGGGGGGGAAGCTTTCTTT.

The table lists this clonotype with a few counts. V is TRBV12-3 or TRBV12-4 and J is TRBJ2-1, with 7 bases identical to TRBD2. The ends lost 6 bases at V and 8 bases at J; junction bases unmatched: 13. The CDR3 spans 15 residues. CDR3 sequence (DNA): TGTGCCAGCAGGCCGCTGGCGGGAGCTATAGATGAGCAGTTCTTC. Translated: CASRPLAGAIDEQFF.

The chain recombines TRBV24-1 with TRBJ2-5; TRBD2 aligns across 9 bases. Germline values: CDR1 KGHDR, CDR2 SFDVKD. V was pared by 7 bases and J by 5 bases, with 10 bases of the junction left unmatched. The length of the CDR3 is 15 residues. The CDR3 DNA reads as TGTGCCACCAGCTTCCCAGCGGGAGGAGGGGAGACCCAGTACTTC. It translates to CATSFPAGGGETQYF.

This clonotype was detected only a few times. The rearrangement uses TRBV25-1 and TRBJ1-5; 7 nucleotides line up with TRBD1. This CDR3 contains 18 residues. Trimming cost V 4 bases and J 0 bases; bases outside gene matches: 12. Per the germline V gene, CDR1 is MGHDK and CDR2 is SYGVNS. CDR3 nucleotide sequence: TGTGCCAGCAGTGCCACCGGGACAGTCAACTATAGCAATCAGCCCCAGCATTTT. It specifies CASSATGTVNYSNQPQHF.

The V and J genes are TRBV10-3 and TRBJ2-2; 8 nucleotides align to TRBD2. CDR3 length: 15 amino acids. The V gene's germline CDR1 is ENHRY and CDR2 SYGVKD. Trimming took 7 bases from V and 7 from J; bases not matched to a gene: 11. CDR3 sequence: CAINAGGASSGELFF. The CDR3 DNA sequence: TGTGCCATCAATGCCGGGGGGGCTAGTAGCGGGGAGCTGTTTTTT.

This rearrangement joins TRBV12-3 or TRBV12-4 to TRBJ2-5, with TRBD1 matching over 10 bases. The CDR3 covers 14 residues. The V segment lost 5 bases and the J segment 4 bases; nucleotides outside the gene matches: 4. CDR3 bases: TGTGCCAGCAGTCCCGGACAGGGGGGAGAGACCCAGTACTTC. Protein product: CASSPGQGGETQYF.

This clonotype was detected only a few times. V gene TRBV2 combines with J gene TRBJ1-5; 7 nucleotides match TRBD1. This CDR3 has 16 amino acids. The V and J ends lost 5 bases and 3 bases, in that order; junction bases with no gene match: 10. Looked up from germline, CDR1 is SNHLY and CDR2 is FYNNEI. CDR3 DNA sequence: TGTGCCAGCAGTACACGCCGGGACAGAAACAATCAGCCCCAGCATTTT. This encodes CASSTRRDRNNQPQHF.

The CDR3 protein is CSAREGASYEQYF. CDR3 DNA: TGCAGTGCTAGAGAGGGAGCCTCCTACGAGCAGTACTTC. The chain links TRBV20-1 to TRBJ2-7, with D tentatively TRBD2 (5 bases). Trimming took 0 bases from V and 0 from J, leaving 6 bases between them. CDR3 length: 13 amino acids. The V gene's germline CDR1 is DFQATT and CDR2 SNEGSKA (reference sequence).

The V call is TRBV5-1, the J call TRBJ2-7; D is perhaps TRBD1 or TRBD2 (6 bases each). The CDR3 length is 14 residues. CDR1 and CDR2 from the germline V gene are SGHRS and YFSETQ. Trimming cost V 4 bases and J 7 bases, with 18 bases left between them. The CDR3 is CASSPQGSGREQYF. The CDR3 nucleotides read TGCGCCAGCAGCCCGCAGGGGTCAGGGAGGGAGCAGTACTTC.

This chain joins TRBV7-9 and TRBJ1-6; maybe TRBD1 (5 bases). This CDR3 is 13 amino acids long. Germline V gene sequence: CDR1 SEHNR, CDR2 FQNEAQ (reference sequence). Deletions cut 11 bases from V and 9 bases from J, with 17 bases between. The CDR3 spells CAGAGEPISPLHF. The CDR3 DNA reads TGTGCCGGGGCGGGTGAGCCAATTTCACCCCTCCACTTT.

In its sample, this clonotype was seen a few times. The chain recombines TRBV7-9 with TRBJ2-2, with TRBD2 identical over 10 bases. Germline-derived CDR1 and CDR2 are SEHNR and FQNEAQ (reference sequence). The length of the CDR3 is 16 residues. Trimming took 0 bases from V and 5 from J; bases not matched to a gene: 3. The CDR3 is CASSLAPLAGTGELFF. DNA of the CDR3: TGTGCCAGCAGCTTAGCCCCACTAGCGGGGACCGGGGAGCTGTTTTTT.

This clonotype appeared a few times. The chain is built from TRBV5-1 and TRBJ2-1; 8 bases map to TRBD2. Germline V gene sequence: CDR1 SGHRS, CDR2 YFSETQ. The J segment lost 8 bases and the V segment lost 4 bases, leaving 11 bases of the junction unmatched. The CDR3 sequence is 15 residues long. The CDR3 sequence: CASSLGTGGPHEQFF. In nucleotides, the CDR3 is TGCGCCAGCAGCCTGGGGACGGGAGGGCCTCATGAGCAGTTCTTC.